Below are 22 T cell receptor beta chains sequenced from a single sample in a study of T-cell memory formation after mild COVID-19. TCRdb redid the calling of the 5' RACE reads with MiXCR, one entry per CDR3 protein. Among 300,000 to 350,000 distinct CDR3 sequences, approximately 12% were seen once, and the ten largest hold about 20%. The specimen was PBMCs or a T cell subset sorted from them (not recorded which). Every receptor here comes from a man in his late teens or twenties who had mild COVID-19 (a few samples of this study predate the infection). Cell type and time point are not known.

This rearrangement joins TRBV20-1 to TRBJ2-1; D gene uncertain. Per the germline V gene, CDR1 is DFQATT and CDR2 is SNEGSKA (reference sequence). Trimming took 2 bases from V and 3 from J, leaving 11 bases between them. The CDR3 length is 14 residues. The CDR3 sequence is CSARLAVNYNEQFF. CDR3 nucleotides: TGCAGTGCTAGACTGGCGGTAAACTACAATGAGCAGTTCTTC.

The rearrangement joins TRBV12-3 or TRBV12-4 to TRBJ1-2; the match to TRBD1 covers 10 bases. The CDR3 consists of 16 residues. Trimming removed 3 bases from V and 6 bases from J; junction bases left unmatched: 10. CDR3 sequence (DNA): TGTGCCAGCAGTTTTTCCGGGACAGGGGCTGTTGATGGCTACACCTTC. Residues: CASSFSGTGAVDGYTF.

This chain uses TRBV6-5 with TRBJ2-2, with TRBD1 matching over 10 bases. The V gene end was trimmed by 5 bases and the J gene end by 7 bases; junction bases not matched to a gene: 7. The germline gives CDR1 MNHEY, CDR2 SVGAGI. This CDR3 is 15 amino acids long. In DNA form, the CDR3 reads TGTGCCAGCAGTCCGGGACAGGGGTTGATCGGGGAGCTGTTTTTT. The encoded protein is CASSPGQGLIGELFF.

This clonotype was recorded many times. The CDR3 region has the DNA TGTGCCAGCAGCCAAGGGGGGGGGGTCAACTCACCCCTCCACTTT. Protein: CASSQGGGVNSPLHF. The chain uses TRBV4-2 and TRBJ1-6; D is perhaps TRBD1 (5 bases). The CDR3 is 15 amino acids. Trimming shortened V by 1 base and J by 10 bases, and 14 bases separated the two germline ends. CDR1 is LGHNA and CDR2 is YNFKEQ in the germline V gene.

The chain employs TRBV5-1 and TRBJ2-6, with D perhaps matching TRBD2 (5 bases). The germline V gene has CDR1 SGHRS and CDR2 YFSETQ. V was trimmed by 0 bases and J by 2 bases, leaving 9 bases between them. CDR3 length equals 16 residues. CDR3 in amino acids: CASSLVLGTGANVLTF. Written as DNA, the CDR3 is TGCGCCAGCAGCTTGGTACTAGGGACTGGGGCCAACGTCCTGACTTTC.

This clonotype has a handful of counts. The chain links TRBV24-1 to TRBJ1-2; D is uncertain. Germline V gives CDR1 KGHDR, CDR2 SFDVKD. Trimming stripped 3 bases from V and 8 bases from J, with 9 bases between. The CDR3 totals 12 residues. This CDR3 is CATSDADVGYTF. In nucleotides, the CDR3 is TGTGCCACCAGTGATGCGGATGTGGGCTACACCTTC.

This clonotype was counted a few times. This chain uses TRBV7-2 with TRBJ2-7; TRBD2 aligns across 8 bases. This CDR3 spans 15 amino acids. J lost 2 bases, V lost 2 bases, and 5 bases had no gene match. Germline CDR1 SGHTA, CDR2 FQGNSA. The CDR3 loop is CASSLLSGGPYEQYF. The DNA of the CDR3 is TGTGCCAGCAGCTTATTGAGCGGGGGACCCTACGAGCAGTACTTC.

This clonotype occurred a few times. The chain joins TRBV7-9 to TRBJ2-7, with 8 bases lining up with TRBD1. The CDR3 length is 19 residues. From germline, CDR1 is SEHNR and CDR2 FQNEAQ (reference sequence). The J segment lost 2 bases and the V segment lost 5 bases, leaving 20 bases of the junction unmatched. CDR3: CASSQTARTGLEDPYEQYF. CDR3 DNA: TGTGCCAGCAGCCAAACCGCGAGGACAGGGCTCGAGGACCCCTACGAGCAGTACTTC.

This sequence joins TRBV3-1 and TRBJ1-6; TRBD1 matches at 7 bases. Germline trimming cut 4 bases from V and 7 bases from J; bases unmatched to any gene: 7. CDR1 LGHDT and CDR2 YNNKEL come from the germline V gene (reference sequence). The CDR3 has 15 residues. In nucleotides, the CDR3 is TGTGCCAGCAGCCTACGACAGGGACGGAATTCACCCCTCCACTTT. Amino acids: CASSLRQGRNSPLHF.

V and J are TRBV13 and TRBJ1-2, with 9 bases that match TRBD1. The CDR3 sequence is 14 residues long. Germline CDR1 is PRHDT and CDR2 is FYEKMQ (reference sequence). Trimming took 5 bases from V and 4 from J; bases not matched to a gene: 5. CDR3 in amino acids: CASSQQGAVYGYTF. DNA of the CDR3: TGTGCCAGCAGCCAACAGGGGGCCGTCTATGGCTACACCTTC. Based on the CDR3 plus reference TRBV13 and TRBJ1-2, the full variable domain is AAGVIQSPRHLIKEKRETATLKCYPIPRHDTVYWYQQGPGQDPQFLISFYEKMQSDKGSIPDRFSAQQFSDYHSELNMSSLELGDSALYFCASSQQGAVYGYTFGSGTRLTVV.

This clonotype was recorded many times. This chain connects TRBV20-1 to TRBJ1-5; TRBD1 is a possible D gene (6 bases). The V and J ends lost 6 bases and 3 bases respectively, with 12 bases between them. The germline CDR1 and CDR2 sequences are DFQATT and SNEGSKA (reference sequence). The CDR3 is 13 residues long. CDR3 protein: CSARGQNNQPQHF. In DNA form, the CDR3 reads TGCAGTGCCCGGGGGCAGAACAATCAGCCCCAGCATTTT.

This sequence joins TRBV4-3 and TRBJ2-4; 7 bases align to TRBD1. V gave up 6 bases and J gave up 8 bases; unmatched junction bases: 7. CDR3 size: 13 residues. In germline, CDR1 is LGHNA, CDR2 YSLEER. CDR3 nucleotides: TGCGCCAGCAGTGGGAGACAGGGATACATTCAGTACTTC. Translating it yields CASSGRQGYIQYF.

V usage is TRBV12-3 or TRBV12-4 and J usage is TRBJ2-3, with D perhaps TRBD2 (5 bases). Trimming took 6 bases from V and 5 from J, leaving 15 bases between them. There are 14 residues in the CDR3. CDR3 in amino acids: CASSLGLRGDTQYF. CDR3 nucleotide sequence: TGTGCCAGCAGCCTAGGACTGCGCGGAGATACGCAGTATTTT.

This clonotype was seen a few times. The chain carries TRBV7-2 and TRBJ2-7, with 7 bases identical to TRBD1. CDR1 and CDR2 from the germline V gene are SGHTA and FQGNSA. The CDR3 consists of 13 residues. After removal of 5 bases from V and 3 bases from J, the junction contained 4 bases not matched to a gene. CDR3: CASSRDSYYEQYV. The CDR3 nucleotides read TGTGCCAGCAGCCGGGACAGTTACTACGAGCAGTACGTC.

CDR3 bases: TGTGCCAGCAGCAAAGGAAGACTGAACGAGCAGTACGTC. Protein sequence: CASSKGRLNEQYV. V and J are TRBV21-1 and TRBJ2-7. TRBV21-1 is tagged as a pseudogene. The CDR3 consists of 13 residues.

This chain connects TRBV7-2 to TRBJ2-5; 9 nucleotides agree with TRBD2. CDR1 and CDR2 from the germline V gene are SGHTA and FQGNSA. The CDR3 totals 15 residues. J was trimmed by 5 bases and V by 5 bases; bases with no gene match: 9. The CDR3 bases are TGTGCCAGCAGCCCCCTGCGGGGGGGGAGGGAGACCCAGTACTTC. As protein: CASSPLRGGRETQYF.

This clonotype was seen more than once but under ten times. The gene calls are TRBV20-1 and TRBJ2-7; 11 bases are a match to TRBD2. Germline-derived CDR1 and CDR2 are DFQATT and SNEGSKA (reference sequence). Trimming cost V 5 bases and J 2 bases; bases outside gene matches: 2. The CDR3 contains 13 residues. CDR3 protein: CSALAGGTYEQYF. The CDR3 DNA sequence: TGCAGTGCTCTAGCGGGGGGAACCTACGAGCAGTACTTC.

This clonotype showed up just a few times. This chain uses TRBV20-1 with TRBJ2-2; the D is unclear. Per the germline V gene, CDR1 is DFQATT and CDR2 is SNEGSKA (reference sequence). This CDR3 comprises 14 residues. Deletions cut 3 bases from V and 5 bases from J, with 13 bases between. This CDR3 reads CSARRPSRTGELFF. The CDR3 coding sequence is TGCAGTGCTAGGCGCCCATCCCGGACCGGGGAGCTGTTTTTT.

This clonotype appeared a few times. The chain uses TRBV5-1 and TRBJ2-3, with 11 nucleotides matching TRBD2. Per the germline V gene, CDR1 is SGHRS and CDR2 is YFSETQ. Trimming removed 5 bases from V and 4 bases from J; junction bases left unmatched: 6. CDR3 length: 15 amino acids. CDR3 region: CASRFSGGAPDTQYF. For the CDR3, the DNA is TGCGCCAGCAGATTTAGCGGGGGGGCCCCAGATACGCAGTATTTT.

This clonotype was seen only a few times. The V call is TRBV20-1, the J call TRBJ2-3; 9 positions match TRBD2. Per germline, CDR1 DFQATT and CDR2 SNEGSKA (reference sequence). V shed 1 base and J 3 bases; nucleotides not matched to a gene: 5. The CDR3 has 15 residues. The CDR3 sequence: CSARVPGLATDTQYF. The CDR3 nucleotides are TGCAGTGCTAGAGTTCCGGGACTAGCTACAGATACGCAGTATTTT.

This clonotype was detected a few times. V is TRBV6-6 and J is TRBJ1-5; unclear D gene. Germline V gene data show CDR1 as MNHNY and CDR2 as SVGAGI (reference sequence). V lost 0 bases to trimming and J lost 7 bases, with 10 bases between them. This CDR3 spans 14 amino acids. DNA for the CDR3: TGTGCCAGCAGTTACTCGACGGAAGACCAGCCCCAGCATTTT. Its protein product is CASSYSTEDQPQHF.

This clonotype appeared a few times. The V call is TRBV28, the J call TRBJ1-5; D is uncertain. The CDR3 spans 12 residues. Germline CDR1 and CDR2: MDHEN and SYDVKM. The germline V and J ends were trimmed by 1 base and 7 bases, with 5 bases remaining between them. CDR3 loop: CASSLYKQPQHF. For the CDR3, the DNA is TGTGCCAGCAGTTTATACAAGCAGCCCCAGCATTTT.